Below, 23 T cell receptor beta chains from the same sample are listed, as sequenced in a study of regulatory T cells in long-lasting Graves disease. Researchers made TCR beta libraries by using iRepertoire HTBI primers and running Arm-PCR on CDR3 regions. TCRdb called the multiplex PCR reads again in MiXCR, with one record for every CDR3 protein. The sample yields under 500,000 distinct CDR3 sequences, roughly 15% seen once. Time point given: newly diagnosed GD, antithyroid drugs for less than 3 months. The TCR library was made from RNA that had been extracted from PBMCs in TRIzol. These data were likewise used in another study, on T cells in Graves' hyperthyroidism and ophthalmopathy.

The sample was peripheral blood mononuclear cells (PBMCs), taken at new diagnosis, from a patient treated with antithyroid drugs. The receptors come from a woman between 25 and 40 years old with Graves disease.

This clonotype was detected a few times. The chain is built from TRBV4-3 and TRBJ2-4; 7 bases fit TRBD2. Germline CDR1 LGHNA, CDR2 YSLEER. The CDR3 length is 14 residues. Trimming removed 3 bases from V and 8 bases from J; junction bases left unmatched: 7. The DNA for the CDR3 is TGCGCCAGCAGCCAGGGGAGGGGCCCGTACATTCAGTACTTC. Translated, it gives CASSQGRGPYIQYF.

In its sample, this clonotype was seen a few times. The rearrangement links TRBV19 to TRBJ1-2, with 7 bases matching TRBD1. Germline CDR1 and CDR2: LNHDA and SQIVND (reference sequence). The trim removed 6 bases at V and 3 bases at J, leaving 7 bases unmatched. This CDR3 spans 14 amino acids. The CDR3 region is CASRVTGEDYGYTF. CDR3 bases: TGTGCCAGTAGAGTTACAGGGGAGGACTATGGCTACACCTTC.

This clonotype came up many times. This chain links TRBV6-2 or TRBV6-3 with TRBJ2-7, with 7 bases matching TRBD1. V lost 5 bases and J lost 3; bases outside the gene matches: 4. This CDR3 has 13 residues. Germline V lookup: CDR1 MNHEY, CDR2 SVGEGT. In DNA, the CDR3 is TGTGCCAGCAGTGAGGGACAGTTCTACGAGCAGTACTTC. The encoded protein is CASSEGQFYEQYF.

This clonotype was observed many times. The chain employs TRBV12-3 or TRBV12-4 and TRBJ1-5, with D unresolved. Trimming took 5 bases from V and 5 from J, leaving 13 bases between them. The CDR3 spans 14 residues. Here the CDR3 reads CASSTAPLDQPQHF. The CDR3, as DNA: TGTGCCAGCAGTACCGCACCTTTGGATCAGCCCCAGCATTTT.

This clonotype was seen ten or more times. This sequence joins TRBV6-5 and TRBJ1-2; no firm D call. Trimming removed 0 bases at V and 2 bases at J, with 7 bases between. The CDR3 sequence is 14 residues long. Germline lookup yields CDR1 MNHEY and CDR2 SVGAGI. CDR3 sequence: CASSYSGRNYGYTF. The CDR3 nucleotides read TGTGCCAGCAGTTACTCCGGCAGAAACTATGGCTACACCTTC.

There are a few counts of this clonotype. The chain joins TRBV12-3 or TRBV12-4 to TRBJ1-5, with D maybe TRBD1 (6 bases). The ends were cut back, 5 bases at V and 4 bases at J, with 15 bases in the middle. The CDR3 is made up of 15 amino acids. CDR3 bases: TGTGCCAGCAGTCCGTCGGACAGTCTTAATCAGCCCCAGCATTTT. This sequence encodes CASSPSDSLNQPQHF.

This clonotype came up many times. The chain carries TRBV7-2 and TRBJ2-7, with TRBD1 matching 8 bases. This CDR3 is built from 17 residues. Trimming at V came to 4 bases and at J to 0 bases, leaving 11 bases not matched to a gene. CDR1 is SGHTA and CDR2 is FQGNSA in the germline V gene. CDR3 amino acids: CASSSLTTGVGSYEQYF. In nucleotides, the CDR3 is TGTGCCAGCAGCTCCCTAACGACAGGGGTGGGCTCCTACGAGCAGTACTTC.

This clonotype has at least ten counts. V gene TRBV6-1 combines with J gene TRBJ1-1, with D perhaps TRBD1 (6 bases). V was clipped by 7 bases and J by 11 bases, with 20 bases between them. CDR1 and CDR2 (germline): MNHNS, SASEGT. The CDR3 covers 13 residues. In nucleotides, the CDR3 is TGTGCCAGCAACCCCCGGGAGGGGGACCGGGCTTTCTTT. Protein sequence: CASNPREGDRAFF.

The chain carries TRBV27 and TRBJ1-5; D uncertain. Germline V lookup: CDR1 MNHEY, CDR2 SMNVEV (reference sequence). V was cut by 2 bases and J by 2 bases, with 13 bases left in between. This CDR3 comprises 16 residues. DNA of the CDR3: TGTGCCAGCAGTTTAGTGGGAAGCGGAGGCAATCAGCCCCAGCATTTT. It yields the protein CASSLVGSGGNQPQHF.

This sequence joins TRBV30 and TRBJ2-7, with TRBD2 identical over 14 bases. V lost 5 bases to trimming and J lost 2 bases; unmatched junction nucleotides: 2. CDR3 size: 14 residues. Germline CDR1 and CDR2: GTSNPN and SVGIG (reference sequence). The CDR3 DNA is TGTGCCTGGGGACTAGCGGGGGGAGCCTACGAGCAGTACTTC. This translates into CAWGLAGGAYEQYF.

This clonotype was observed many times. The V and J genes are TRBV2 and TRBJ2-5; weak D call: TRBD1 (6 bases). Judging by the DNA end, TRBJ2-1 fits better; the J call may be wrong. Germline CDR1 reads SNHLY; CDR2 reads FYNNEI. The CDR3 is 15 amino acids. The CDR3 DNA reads TGTGCCAGCAGTGAAGCCGTTGGGGGACACTATGAGCAGTTCTTC. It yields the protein CASSEAVGGHYEQFF.

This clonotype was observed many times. The CDR3 loop reads CASSLKVDADTQYF. In DNA, the CDR3 is TGTGCCAGCAGCTTAAAGGTGGATGCAGATACGCAGTATTTT. The gene calls are TRBV7-3 and TRBJ2-3; D uncertain. The CDR3 is 14 amino acids. Germline CDR1 and CDR2: SGHTA and FQGTGA. Trimming cost V 1 base and J 4 bases, with 9 bases left between them.

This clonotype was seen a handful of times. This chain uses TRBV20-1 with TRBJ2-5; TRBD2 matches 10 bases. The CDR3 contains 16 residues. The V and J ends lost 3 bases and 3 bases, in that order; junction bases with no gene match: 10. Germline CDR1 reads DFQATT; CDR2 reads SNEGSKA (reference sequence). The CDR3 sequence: CSARPPGLASEETQYF. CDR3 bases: TGCAGTGCTAGGCCTCCGGGACTAGCGTCGGAAGAGACCCAGTACTTC.

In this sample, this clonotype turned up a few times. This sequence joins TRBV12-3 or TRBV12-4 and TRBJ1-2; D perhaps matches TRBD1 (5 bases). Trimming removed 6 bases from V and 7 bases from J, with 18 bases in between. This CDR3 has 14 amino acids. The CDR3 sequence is CASSGEGSVGGYTF. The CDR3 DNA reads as TGTGCCAGCAGCGGGGAGGGGTCGGTGGGTGGCTACACCTTC.

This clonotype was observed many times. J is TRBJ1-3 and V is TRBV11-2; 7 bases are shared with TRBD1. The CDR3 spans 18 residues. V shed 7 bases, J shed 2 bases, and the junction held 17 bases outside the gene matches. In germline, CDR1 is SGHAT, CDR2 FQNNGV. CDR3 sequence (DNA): TGTGCCAGCACCCCAACAGGGGCGCCGAACAGAGCTGGAAACACCATATATTTT. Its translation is CASTPTGAPNRAGNTIYF.

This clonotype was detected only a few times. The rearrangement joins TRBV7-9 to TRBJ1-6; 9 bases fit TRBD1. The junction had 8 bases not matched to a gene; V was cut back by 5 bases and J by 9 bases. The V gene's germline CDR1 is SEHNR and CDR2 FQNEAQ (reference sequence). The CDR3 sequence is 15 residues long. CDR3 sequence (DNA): TGTGCCAGCAGCAACAGACAGGGGGTCTCTTCACCCCTCCACTTT. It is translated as CASSNRQGVSSPLHF.

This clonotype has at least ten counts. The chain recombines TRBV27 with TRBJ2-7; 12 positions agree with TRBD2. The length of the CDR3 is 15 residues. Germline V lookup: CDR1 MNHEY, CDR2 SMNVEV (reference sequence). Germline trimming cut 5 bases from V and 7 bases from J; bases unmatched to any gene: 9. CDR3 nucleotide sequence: TGTGCCAGCAGTCCGAGGACTAGCGGGAATTTGGAGCAGTACTTC. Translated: CASSPRTSGNLEQYF.

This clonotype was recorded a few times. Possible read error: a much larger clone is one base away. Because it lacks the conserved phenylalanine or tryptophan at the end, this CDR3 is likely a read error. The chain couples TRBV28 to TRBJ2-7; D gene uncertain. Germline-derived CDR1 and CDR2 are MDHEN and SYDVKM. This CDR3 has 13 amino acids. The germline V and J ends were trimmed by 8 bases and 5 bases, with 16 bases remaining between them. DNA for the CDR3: TGTGCCAGCCGCCCGAGCGCAGACCACGAGCAGTACTCC. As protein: CASRPSADHEQYS.

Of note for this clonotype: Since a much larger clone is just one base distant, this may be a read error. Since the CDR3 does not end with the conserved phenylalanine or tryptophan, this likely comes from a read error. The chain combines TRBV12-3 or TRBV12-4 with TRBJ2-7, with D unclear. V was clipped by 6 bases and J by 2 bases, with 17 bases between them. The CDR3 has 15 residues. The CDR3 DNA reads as TGTGCCAGCAGGCCCGCTGAACTTCTCACCTACGAGCAGTACCTC. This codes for CASRPAELLTYEQYL.

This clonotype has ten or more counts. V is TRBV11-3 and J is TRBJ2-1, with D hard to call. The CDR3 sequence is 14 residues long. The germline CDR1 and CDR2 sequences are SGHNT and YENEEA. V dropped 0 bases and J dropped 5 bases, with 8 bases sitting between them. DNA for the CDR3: TGTGCCAGCAGCTTAGATCCGGTAAACAATGAGCAGTTCTTC. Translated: CASSLDPVNNEQFF.

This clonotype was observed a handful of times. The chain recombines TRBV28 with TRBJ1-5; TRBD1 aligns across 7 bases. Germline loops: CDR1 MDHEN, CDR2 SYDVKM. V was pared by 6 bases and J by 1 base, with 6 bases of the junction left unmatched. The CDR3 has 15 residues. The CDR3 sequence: CASRNMGQSNQPQHF. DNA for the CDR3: TGTGCCAGCAGGAATATGGGACAGAGCAATCAGCCCCAGCATTTT.

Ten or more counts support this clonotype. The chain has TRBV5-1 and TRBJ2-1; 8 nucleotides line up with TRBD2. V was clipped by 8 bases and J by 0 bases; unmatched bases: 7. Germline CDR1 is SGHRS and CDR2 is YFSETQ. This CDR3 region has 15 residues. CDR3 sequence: CASSSGLSSYNEQFF. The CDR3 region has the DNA TGCGCCAGTTCTAGCGGGCTAAGCTCCTACAATGAGCAGTTCTTC.

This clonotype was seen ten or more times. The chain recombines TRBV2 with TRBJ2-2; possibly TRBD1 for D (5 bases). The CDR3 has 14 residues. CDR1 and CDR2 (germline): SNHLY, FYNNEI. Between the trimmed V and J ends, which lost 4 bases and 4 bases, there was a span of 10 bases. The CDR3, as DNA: TGTGCCAGCAGTGTGGTTCAGGGCACCGGGGAGCTGTTTTTT. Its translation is CASSVVQGTGELFF.